This T cell receptor (beta chain) was captured in a study of CD8 T cells in ankylosing spondylitis. Study-wide results and limits: The study identified a TCR beta motif of roughly eight highly homologous variants that appeared characteristic of ankylosing spondylitis blood.

TCRdb analysed the 5' RACE reads with MiXCR anew, one entry per CDR3 protein. The sample holds some 840,000 distinct CDR3 sequences, approximately 12% seen once. CDR1 and CDR2 from the germline V gene are SGHKS and YYEKEE (reference sequence). This CDR3 is built from 16 residues. The V end lost 3 bases, the J end lost 0 bases, and 15 bases lay between the germline ends. The table lists this clonotype with a few counts. Its matching antigen is unknown. The chain combines TRBV5-5 with TRBJ1-2; D might be TRBD1 (5 bases). This receptor was identified in a male donor with ankylosing spondylitis. The sequenced sample was blood, either unsorted or a sorted T cell fraction (not recorded which). CDR3 sequence reads: CASSWDQTSSNYGYTF. The CDR3 DNA is TGTGCCAGCAGCTGGGACCAGACCTCCTCTAACTATGGCTACACCTTC.